The TCR beta chain under discussion was sequenced for a study of cytomegalovirus exposure and HLA in healthy donors. Study context: Inside one of the first data releases sat about 85 million unique TCRs taken from HLA-typed donors.

Trimming took 10 bases from V and 2 from J, leaving 14 bases between them. Germline values: CDR1 MNHEY, CDR2 SVGAGI. CDR3 size: 13 residues. To note about this clone: Antigen unknown.

Whole-study results and caveats: Upon later analysis, TCR association rates were observed to vary by HLA locus, being highest for DRB1 and lowest for HLA-C.

A multiplex PCR was run with 60 Vbeta primers and 13 Jbeta primers. Assay: immunoSEQ multiplex PCR; the TCRdb copy retains only in-frame clones and omits some. The sample holds approximately 44,000 clones, about 84% seen once. The source of this sequence is a man aged 50-60 years in good health and CMV-seronegative. The chain couples TRBV6-5 to TRBJ1-2; D perhaps matches TRBD1 (5 bases). Sequenced material: PBMCs. The CDR3 reads CATRTSSNYGYTF. CDR3 DNA sequence: TGTGCCACTCGGACATCCTCGAACTATGGCTACACCTTC.